The rows below give T cell receptor beta chains drawn from one sample of a study of patients and donors after allogeneic stem cell transplantation. TCRdb passed the RT-PCR reads through MiXCR, listing each CDR3 protein once. The sample has roughly 12,000 distinct CDR3 sequences; less than 25% are singletons. The specimen sequenced was blood, either unsorted or a sorted T cell fraction (not recorded which). These receptors were taken from a human donor who was either an allogeneic HSCT recipient or a stem cell or donor lymphocyte infusion donor (not recorded which). It is not recorded whose cells these are; they may come from a transplant donor. Each CDR3 is given with its conserved first and last residue. The D gene is left open where the match is weak. Not every row has a clone size; where given, it reads once, few, many or a size class.

cdr3_length	v_call	d_call	clone_size	j_call	cdr3_aa	cdr3_nt
15	TRBV9	-	many	TRBJ2-1	CASSRRPGAVNEQFF	TGTGCCAGCAGCCGTCGACCGGGAGCAGTAAATGAGCAGTTCTTC
15	TRBV7-9	TRBD2	few	TRBJ2-7	CASSTGLAGSYEQYF	TGTGCCAGCAGCACCGGACTAGCGGGGTCCTACGAGCAGTACTTC
14	TRBV7-2	-	few	TRBJ2-5	CASSLRQSSGTQYF	TGTGCCAGCAGCTTGCGGCAGTCGTCAGGGACCCAGTACTTC
15	TRBV7-9	TRBD2	-	TRBJ2-3	CASSYTAGVGDTQYF	TGTGCCAGCAGCTACACAGCGGGAGTGGGAGATACGCAGTATTTT
14	TRBV12-3/TRBV12-4	-	few	TRBJ2-5	CASSLDGTKETQYF	TGTGCCAGCAGTTTAGACGGGACAAAAGAGACCCAGTACTTC
16	TRBV2	TRBD2	few	TRBJ2-1	CASSELAGGYYNEQFF	TGTGCCAGCAGTGAACTAGCGGGAGGTTACTACAATGAGCAGTTCTTC
13	TRBV5-4	TRBD1	-	TRBJ1-6	CAGSPDRGSPLHF	TGTGCCGGCAGCCCGGACAGGGGATCACCCCTCCACTTT
13	TRBV7-2	TRBD1	many	TRBJ1-2	CASSPGGAFGYTF	TGTGCCAGCAGTCCAGGGGGCGCGTTTGGCTACACCTTC
13	TRBV2	-	few	TRBJ2-7	CASSSGQIYEQYF	TGTGCCAGCAGTTCCGGACAGATTTACGAGCAGTACTTC
17	TRBV7-8	-	many	TRBJ1-5	CASSLGGGQNSNQPQHF	TGTGCCAGCAGCTTAGGCGGTGGTCAGAATAGCAATCAGCCCCAGCATTTT
15	TRBV28	TRBD1	many	TRBJ1-5	CASSAGAGGELTQHF	TGTGCCAGCAGCGCGGGGGCAGGGGGCGAGTTGACCCAGCATTTT
15	TRBV12-3/TRBV12-4	-	-	TRBJ2-2	CASSPSGRLAGELFF	TGTGCCAGCAGCCCCTCGGGGCGCCTAGCCGGGGAGCTGTTTTTT
16	TRBV7-2	-	few	TRBJ1-3	CASSLFVGAQGNTIYF	TGTGCCAGCAGCTTATTCGTGGGGGCGCAAGGAAACACCATATATTTT
14	TRBV20-1	-	-	TRBJ1-1	CSARGLEGNTEAFF	TGCAGTGCTAGAGGGTTAGAAGGGAACACTGAAGCTTTCTTT
14	TRBV7-9	-	-	TRBJ1-4	CASSQTRTANKLFF	TGTGCCAGCAGCCAAACCCGGACAGCCAACAAACTGTTTTTT
17	TRBV11-1	-	-	TRBJ2-7	CASSLSWDSRNPYEQYF	TGTGCCAGCAGCTTATCCTGGGATTCTCGGAATCCCTACGAGCAGTACTTC